This is a list of T cell receptor beta chains from one sample in a study of blood T cell repertoires in COVID-19. Assay used: immunoSEQ multiplex PCR; TCRdb lists only in-frame clones, some missing. The data contain 120,000 to 150,000 clones, around four fifths of them singletons. Sequencing was carried out using PBMCs or T cells enriched from blood (not recorded which). These TCRs come from a woman between 40 and 50 years old who had recovered from COVID-19. The CDR3 runs from the conserved cysteine through the conserved F or W. A D gene is named only where the DNA matches it firmly. Rows give clone size only sometimes, using once, few, many, or a class for an expanded clone.

cdr3_nt cdr3_aa j_call v_call clone_size d_call
TGCGCCAGCAGCTTGGCCTATCTTGGAGGGGGGGCAGATACGCAGTATTTT CASSLAYLGGGADTQYF TRBJ2-3 TRBV5-1 . .
TGTGCCAGCAGCTATGGGAGCAATGAGCAGTTCTTC CASSYGSNEQFF TRBJ2-1 TRBV5-6 . .
TGTGCCAGCAGTCCCACAGGGTCCGGGGAGCTGTTTTTT CASSPTGSGELFF TRBJ2-2 TRBV7-9 few .
TGCGCCAGCAGCCAAGAGGCACAAACCTACAATGAGCAGTTCTTC CASSQEAQTYNEQFF TRBJ2-1 TRBV4-1 . .
TGTGCCAGCAGCTTACGACTAGATAACAATGAGCAGTTCTTC CASSLRLDNNEQFF TRBJ2-1 TRBV7-8 once .
TGTGCCTGGAGTGCCCTGACAGGGGGTTTTTCACCCCTCCACTTT CAWSALTGGFSPLHF TRBJ1-6 TRBV30 once TRBD1
TGTGCCTGGAGTGAACTGGGTCGGGACACTGAAGCTTTCTTT CAWSELGRDTEAFF TRBJ1-1 TRBV30 . .
TGCGCCAGCAGCTTGGCCGCGACAGGGAAATCTGAAGCTTTCTTT CASSLAATGKSEAFF TRBJ1-1 TRBV5-1 few TRBD1
TGTGCCAGCAGCAGACCGGGACAGGGAAACACCATATATTTT CASSRPGQGNTIYF TRBJ1-3 TRBV5-6 few TRBD1
TGTGCCAGCAGCTTAGAGGGTAGGGGCCAAGAGACCCAGTACTTC CASSLEGRGQETQYF TRBJ2-5 TRBV11-3 few .
TGTGCTAGTGGTTTGGTACTTCAGGAAAGGCTTACTGAAGCTTTCTTT CASGLVLQERLTEAFF TRBJ1-1 TRBV12-5 . .
TGTGCCAGCAGGGAGGGGAACACTGAAGCTTTCTTT CASREGNTEAFF TRBJ1-1 TRBV12-3/TRBV12-4 . .
TGTGCCAGCAGCCCCCGGACTAGCGCAAACATTCAGTACTTC CASSPRTSANIQYF TRBJ2-4 TRBV11-2 . TRBD2
TGTGCCAGCAGCGTAAAAGTCTCGGGACAGGGGTCCAATGAGCAGTTCTTC CASSVKVSGQGSNEQFF TRBJ2-1 TRBV9 few TRBD1
TGTGCCTGGAGCCTACAGACCAGCACAGATACGCAGTATTTT CAWSLQTSTDTQYF TRBJ2-3 TRBV30 . .
TGTGCCAGCTCACCATTATTGCTAGGGGAGGGGAACACTGAAGCTTTCTTT CASSPLLLGEGNTEAFF TRBJ1-1 TRBV18 . .